This entry features one TCR beta chain sequence. This clone occurred once. There is no known antigen for this receptor. The record has no base qualities; no much larger clone is one base away. TCRbeta CDR3 regions were amplified from genomic DNA using the immunoSEQ Assay, a bias-controlled multiplex PCR. In the authors' own workflow: Within the assay, amplification of reference gene primers was used to estimate how many nucleated cells each sample contained. Sequence reads were collapsed and filtered to measure the absolute abundance of every unique TCRbeta CDR3 rearrangement. For each sample, productive Simpson clonality was calculated as the square root of Simpson's diversity index over productive rearrangements. TCRdb holds this immuneACCESS table with in-frame rearrangements only. Some clones are missing; in checked studies, unresolved V genes explain under half, and the rest has no known cause. V and J calls and clone size come straight from that table; D and trimming were deduced from the DNA. The sample data list 110,000 or so clones, and more than 80% of these were observed just once. The top ten clones comprise 4.6% of the sample.

Each collaborating institution followed its own protocols to collect whole blood in K2EDTA tubes. For TCRbeta analysis, collaborator samples were shipped as frozen whole blood, as isolated PBMCs, or as DNA extracted from either sample type. This specimen belongs to a study of blood T cell repertoires in COVID-19 (TCRdb year 2020). Regarding the study in general: Samples covering the acute and convalescent phases of COVID-19 were provided by collaborators in the United States, Italy and Spain. A de-identified subject ID, COVID-19 status, age in years and sex were almost always included in the sample metadata. Deeply sampled blood TCRbeta repertoires from subjects exposed to, actively infected with, or recovered from COVID-19 were included in the dataset. The material from the prospective study consisted of cDNA or gDNA derived from T cells, B-cell-depleted T cells, or PBMCs. Where available, HLA class I and class II types were taken from metadata supplied by the sample provider and were not determined by assay-based typing. The samples were drawn from two sources: the first 160 participants of the ongoing ImmuneRACE study, and over 1,000 subjects contributed by 6 global collaborators. The repertoires were released in a freely available public database intended as a resource for research on the immune response to SARS-CoV-2. Study-wide conclusions, independent of this receptor: The amount of clinical and demographic metadata varied by source and participant and was provided uncurated.

CDR1 and CDR2 are read off the germline V gene as MGHRA and YSYEKL. V is pared back by 4 bases and J by 6 bases, with 15 bases lying between the germline termini. The CDR3 covers 15 residues, taking in both the cysteine and the phenylalanine. This entry keeps only the CDR3 DNA: 45 bases, framed from base 1. This clonotype was sampled from a woman aged 45 to 65 with acute or convalescent COVID-19. Material: peripheral blood. The rearrangement combines TRBV4-1 with TRBJ2-2; too little of a D gene remains to name it. Here the CDR3 is given as CASSPEEPRPGELFF. At the DNA level, the sequence is TGCGCCAGCAGCCCCGAGGAACCCCGTCCCGGGGAGCTGTTTTTT.